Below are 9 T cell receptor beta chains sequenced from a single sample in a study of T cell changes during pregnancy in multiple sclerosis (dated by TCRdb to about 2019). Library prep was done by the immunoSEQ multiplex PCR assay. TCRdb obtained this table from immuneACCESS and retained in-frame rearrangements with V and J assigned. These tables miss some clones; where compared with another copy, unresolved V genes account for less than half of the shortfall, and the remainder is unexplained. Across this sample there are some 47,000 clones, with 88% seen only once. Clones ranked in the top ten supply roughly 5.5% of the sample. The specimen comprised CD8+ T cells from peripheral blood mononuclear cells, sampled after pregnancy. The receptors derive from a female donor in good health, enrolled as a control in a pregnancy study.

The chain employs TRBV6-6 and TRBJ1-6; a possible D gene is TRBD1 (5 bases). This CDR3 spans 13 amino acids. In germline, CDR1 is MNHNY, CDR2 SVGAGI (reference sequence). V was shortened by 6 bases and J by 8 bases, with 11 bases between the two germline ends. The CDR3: CASSWGEDSPLHF. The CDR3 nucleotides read TGTGCCAGCAGCTGGGGGGAGGATTCACCCCTCCACTTT.

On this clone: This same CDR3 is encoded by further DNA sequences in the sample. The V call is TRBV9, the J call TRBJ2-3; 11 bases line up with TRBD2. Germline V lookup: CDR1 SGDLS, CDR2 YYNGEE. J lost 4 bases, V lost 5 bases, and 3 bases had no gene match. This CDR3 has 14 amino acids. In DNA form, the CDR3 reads TGTGCCAGCAGTGTTAGCGGGGGGGCAGATACGCAGTATTTT. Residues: CASSVSGGADTQYF.

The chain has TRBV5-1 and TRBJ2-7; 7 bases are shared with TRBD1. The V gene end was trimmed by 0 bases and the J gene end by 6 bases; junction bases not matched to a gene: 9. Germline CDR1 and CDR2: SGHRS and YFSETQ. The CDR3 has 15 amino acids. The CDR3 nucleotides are TGCGCCAGCAGCTTGGTCCCAGACAGGGCCATCGAGCAGTACTTC. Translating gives CASSLVPDRAIEQYF.

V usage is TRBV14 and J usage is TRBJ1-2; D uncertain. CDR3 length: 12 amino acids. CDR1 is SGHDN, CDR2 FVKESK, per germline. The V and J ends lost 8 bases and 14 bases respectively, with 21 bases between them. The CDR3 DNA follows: TGTGCCAGCGCCCTCTACTATTTGGCTAGAACCTTC. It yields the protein CASALYYLARTF. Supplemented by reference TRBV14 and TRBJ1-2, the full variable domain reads EAGVTQFPSHSVIEKGQTVTLRCDPISGHDNLYWYRRVMGKEIKFLLHFVKESKQDESGMPNNRFLAERTGGTYSTLKVQPAELEDSGVYFCASALYYLARTFGSGTRLTVV.

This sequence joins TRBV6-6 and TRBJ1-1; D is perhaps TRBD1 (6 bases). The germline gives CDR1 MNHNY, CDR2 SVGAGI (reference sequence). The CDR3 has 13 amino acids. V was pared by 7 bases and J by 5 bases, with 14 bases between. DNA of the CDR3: TGTGCCAGCACCTCGGGGGGGCGAACTGAAGCTTTCTTT. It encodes CASTSGGRTEAFF.

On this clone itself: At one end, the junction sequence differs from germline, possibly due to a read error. CDR3 loop: CASSQVGGVETQYF. In nucleotides, the CDR3 is TGCGCCAGCAGCCAAGTCGGCGGGGTGGAGACCCAGTACTTC. J is TRBJ2-5 and V is TRBV7-9; D might be TRBD2 (6 bases). The CDR3 has 14 residues. Germline-derived CDR1 and CDR2 are SEHNR and FQNEAQ (reference sequence).

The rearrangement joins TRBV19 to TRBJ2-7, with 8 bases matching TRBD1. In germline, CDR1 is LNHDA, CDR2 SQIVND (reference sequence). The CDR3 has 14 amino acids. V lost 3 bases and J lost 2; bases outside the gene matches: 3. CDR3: CASSIRTGPYEQYF. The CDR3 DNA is TGTGCCAGTAGTATTCGGACAGGGCCCTACGAGCAGTACTTC. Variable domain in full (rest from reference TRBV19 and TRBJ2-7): DGGITQSPKYLFRKEGQNVTLSCEQNLNHDAMYWYRQDPGQGLRLIYYSQIVNDFQKGDIAEGYSVSREKKESFPLTVTSAQKNPTAFYLCASSIRTGPYEQYFGPGTRLTVT.

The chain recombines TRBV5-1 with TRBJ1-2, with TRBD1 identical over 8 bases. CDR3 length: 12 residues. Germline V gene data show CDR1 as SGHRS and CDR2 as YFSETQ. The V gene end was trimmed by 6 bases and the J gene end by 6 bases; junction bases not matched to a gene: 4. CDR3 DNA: TGCGCCAGCACCCAGGGGGCGCATGGCTACACCTTC. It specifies CASTQGAHGYTF.

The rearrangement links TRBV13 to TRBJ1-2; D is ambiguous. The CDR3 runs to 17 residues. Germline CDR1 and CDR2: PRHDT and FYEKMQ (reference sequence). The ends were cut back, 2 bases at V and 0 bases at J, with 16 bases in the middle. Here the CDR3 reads CASSLTGRVGTNYGYTF. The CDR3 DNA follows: TGTGCCAGCAGCTTAACGGGGAGGGTAGGAACTAACTATGGCTACACCTTC.